One T cell receptor (beta chain) is described in this entry. Its matching antigen is unknown. The entry originates in a study of T cell responses to AZD1222 COVID-19 vaccine. Study-level points and caveats: Possibly, clonal diversity was underestimated; donors were largely white British and included more females. The number of AZD1222 recipients seropositive at baseline was only 5 to 7. After the peak T cell response, and only then, were repertoires sampled.

Clones were read by immunoSEQ multiplex PCR, and TCRdb kept only the in-frame ones, dropping some. The top ten clones hold more than 3% of a sample with over 100,000 clones, over 75% of them seen once. The germline V gene encodes CDR1 SGHRS and CDR2 YFSETQ. This CDR3 is 16 amino acids long. Trimming left V 0 bases short and J 0 bases short, with 10 bases between. Material: peripheral blood, obtained on day 0 of AZD1222 vaccination. This chain links TRBV5-1 with TRBJ2-1; D assignment may be TRBD1 or TRBD2 (5 bases each). This TCR came from an adult in good health. The CDR3 DNA is TGCGCCAGCAGCTTGGGGGGGAAAAGCTCCTACAATGAGCAGTTCTTC. Amino acids: CASSLGGKSSYNEQFF.